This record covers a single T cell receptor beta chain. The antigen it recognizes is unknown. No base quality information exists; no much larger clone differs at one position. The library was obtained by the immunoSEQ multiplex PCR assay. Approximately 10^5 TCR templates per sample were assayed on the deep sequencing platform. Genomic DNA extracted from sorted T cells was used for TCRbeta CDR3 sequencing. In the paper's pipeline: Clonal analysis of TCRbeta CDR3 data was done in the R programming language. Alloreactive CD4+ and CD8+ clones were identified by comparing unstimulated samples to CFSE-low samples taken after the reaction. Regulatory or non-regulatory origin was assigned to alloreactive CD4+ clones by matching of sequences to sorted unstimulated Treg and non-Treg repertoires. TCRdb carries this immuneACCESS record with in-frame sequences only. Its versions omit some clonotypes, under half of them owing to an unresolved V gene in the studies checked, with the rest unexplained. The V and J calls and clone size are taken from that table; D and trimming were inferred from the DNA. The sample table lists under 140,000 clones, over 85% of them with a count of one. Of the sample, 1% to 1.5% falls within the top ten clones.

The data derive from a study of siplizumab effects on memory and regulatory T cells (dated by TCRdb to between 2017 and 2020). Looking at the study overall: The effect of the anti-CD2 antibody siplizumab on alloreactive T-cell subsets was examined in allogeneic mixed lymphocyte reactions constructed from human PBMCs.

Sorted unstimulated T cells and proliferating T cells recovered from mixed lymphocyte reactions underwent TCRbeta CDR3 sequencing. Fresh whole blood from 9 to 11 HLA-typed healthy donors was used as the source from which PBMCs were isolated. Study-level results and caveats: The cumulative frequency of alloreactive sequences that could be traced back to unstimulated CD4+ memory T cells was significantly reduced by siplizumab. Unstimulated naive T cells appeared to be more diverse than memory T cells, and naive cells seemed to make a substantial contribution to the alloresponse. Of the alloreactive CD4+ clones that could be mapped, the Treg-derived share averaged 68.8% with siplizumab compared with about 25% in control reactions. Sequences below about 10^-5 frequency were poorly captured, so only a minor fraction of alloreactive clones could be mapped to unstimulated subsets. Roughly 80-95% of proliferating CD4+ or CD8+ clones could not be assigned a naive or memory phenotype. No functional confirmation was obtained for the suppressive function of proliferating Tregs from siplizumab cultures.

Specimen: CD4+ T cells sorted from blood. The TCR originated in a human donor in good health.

The CDR3 is CASSVSTGINGYGYTF. The DNA sequence is TGCGCCAGCAGCGTATCTACAGGGATCAACGGCTATGGCTACACCTTC. The chain is encoded by TRBV5-1 joined to TRBJ1-2, with TRBD1 as a weak D call on 6 bases. CDR1 SGHRS and CDR2 YFSETQ are derived from the germline V gene. Including cysteine and phenylalanine, the CDR3 has 16 amino acids. Only the CDR3 region is kept as DNA, spanning 48 bases read in frame from base 1. Trimming takes 4 bases from V and 4 bases from J, and the germline ends sit 20 bases apart.